Each of the 8 T cell receptor beta chains below was sequenced from the same sample in a study of beta chain features in type 1 diabetes (dated by TCRdb to about 2018). Library construction relied on the immunoSEQ multiplex PCR assay. The entire isolated RNA was reverse transcribed using the High Capacity cDNA Reverse Transcription Kit, and thus expressed TCRB transcripts were sequenced. TCRdb holds this immuneACCESS table with in-frame rearrangements only. Some clones are missing; in checked studies, unresolved V genes explain under half, and the rest has no known cause. The sample table holds some 300,000 clones, of which 8% were seen once. The top ten clonotypes cover 1% of the sample. Sample: central memory CD4+ T cells from blood. The receptors stem from a woman aged 18-35 years in good health.

Note on this clone: In the same sample, other DNA sequences code for this CDR3. The chain employs TRBV25-1 and TRBJ1-2; D gene unclear. There are 11 residues in the CDR3. Trimming left V 3 bases short and J 5 bases short, with 4 bases between. Germline V gene sequence: CDR1 MGHDK, CDR2 SYGVNS. CDR3 sequence reads: CASSDGYGYTF. CDR3 coding DNA: TGTGCCAGCAGTGACGGGTATGGCTACACCTTC.

This clone has just a few counts. The rearrangement links TRBV19 to TRBJ1-4, with a tentative D call TRBD1 (6 bases). This CDR3 spans 14 amino acids. CDR1 LNHDA and CDR2 SQIVND come from the germline V gene (reference sequence). V lost 4 bases and J 12 bases, leaving 18 bases between the germline ends. In DNA form, the CDR3 reads TGTGCCAGTAGTACCTTTACAGGGAGACTCCAACTGTTTTTT. It specifies CASSTFTGRLQLFF.

The chain joins TRBV27 to TRBJ2-7; the match to TRBD1 covers 7 bases. Unmatched junction bases numbered 10, after V lost 5 bases and J lost 6 bases. From germline, CDR1 is MNHEY and CDR2 SMNVEV (reference sequence). The CDR3 runs 14 residues. In nucleotides, the CDR3 is TGTGCCAGCAGTCCGGCCCAGGGGGTTCGCGAGCAGTACTTC. Translation: CASSPAQGVREQYF.

This clone was counted ten times or more. This sequence joins TRBV9 and TRBJ2-5, with 13 bases that match TRBD2. Germline CDR1 reads SGDLS; CDR2 reads YYNGEE. The CDR3 runs to 16 residues. The junction had 4 bases not matched to a gene; V was cut back by 0 bases and J by 5 bases. The CDR3 region is CASSVDVTSGRETQYF. The CDR3 DNA reads as TGTGCCAGCAGCGTAGACGTGACTAGCGGGAGGGAGACCCAGTACTTC.

The rearrangement joins TRBV5-1 to TRBJ2-7, with D tentatively TRBD2 (6 bases). V was cut by 3 bases and J by 3 bases, with 16 bases left in between. The V gene's germline CDR1 is SGHRS and CDR2 YFSETQ. This CDR3 has 15 amino acids. DNA for the CDR3: TGCGCCAGCAGCTCAGGACTAATGGGCTTCTACGAGCAGTACGTC. Translated, it gives CASSSGLMGFYEQYV.

This clone was seen at least ten times. Other DNA sequences in the sample encode the same CDR3. This sequence joins TRBV14 and TRBJ1-3, with no clear D. The V gene lost 1 base and the J gene lost 4 bases, with 14 bases spanning the gap. The germline V gene has CDR1 SGHDN and CDR2 FVKESK. There are 16 residues in the CDR3. CDR3 nucleotide sequence: TGTGCCAGCAGCCAAGTTAAGTCCAGGTCGGGAAACACCATATATTTT. It translates to CASSQVKSRSGNTIYF.

This chain links TRBV5-1 with TRBJ2-7; unclear D gene. The CDR3 totals 12 residues. V lost 0 bases and J 6 bases, leaving 7 bases between the germline ends. Germline CDR1 and CDR2: SGHRS and YFSETQ. The CDR3 nucleotides read TGCGCCAGCAGCTTGGATGGTTTCGAGCAGTACTTC. Translated: CASSLDGFEQYF.

The V call is TRBV30, the J call TRBJ1-2; no firm D call. The CDR3 spans 12 residues. Germline values: CDR1 GTSNPN, CDR2 SVGIG (reference sequence). V was shortened by 6 bases and J by 2 bases, with 10 bases between the two germline ends. CDR3 sequence (DNA): TGTGCCTGCGGGCAGGTAAACTATGGCTACACCTTC. It codes for CACGQVNYGYTF.